Following are 27 T cell receptor beta chains from one sample sequenced in a study of blood T cell repertoires in COVID-19. Here immunoSEQ multiplex PCR was the method, and the copy in TCRdb shows in-frame clones only, minus some. The data hold about 200,000 clones, with around 94% observed a single time. The sample was peripheral blood. The receptors come from a man aged 30 to 39 with COVID-19, enrolled during active disease.

The rearrangement links TRBV5-1 to TRBJ1-1; D gene ambiguous. V lost 4 bases and J lost 7, with 17 bases in between. This CDR3 comprises 14 residues. The germline CDR1 and CDR2 sequences are SGHRS and YFSETQ. CDR3 sequence (DNA): TGCGCCAGCAGCCCCGAGGAGCCCGTTTTTGAAGCTTTCTTT. Protein product: CASSPEEPVFEAFF.

The chain joins TRBV20-1 to TRBJ2-1; 8 bases fit TRBD1. Germline-derived CDR1 and CDR2 are DFQATT and SNEGSKA (reference sequence). CDR3 size: 15 residues. The V gene end was trimmed by 3 bases and the J gene end by 4 bases; junction bases not matched to a gene: 8. CDR3 loop: CSASGVGQGYNEQFF. Here the CDR3 DNA reads TGCAGTGCTAGTGGTGTAGGACAGGGTTACAATGAGCAGTTCTTC.

The chain has TRBV25-1 and TRBJ1-2; D is unresolved. The CDR3 spans 11 residues. CDR1 MGHDK and CDR2 SYGVNS come from the germline V gene. The V gene lost 6 bases and the J gene lost 6 bases, with 8 bases spanning the gap. In nucleotides, the CDR3 is TGTGCCAGCAGCGGTGCACATGGCTACACCTTC. This gives the protein CASSGAHGYTF.

The chain couples TRBV7-7 to TRBJ2-1; 7 bases map to TRBD2. Germline V CDR1 and CDR2: SSHAT, FNYEAQ (reference sequence). CDR3 size: 17 residues. The trim removed 6 bases at V and 6 bases at J, leaving 17 bases unmatched. The CDR3 region has the DNA TGTGCCAGCAGACCTCGGGACTACCGGGTGAAGTTCAATGAGCAGTTCTTC. Translation: CASRPRDYRVKFNEQFF.

CDR3 nucleotides: TGTGCCAGCAGACCGCTAGAAGGCTACACCTTC. Its protein product is CASRPLEGYTF. The chain is built from TRBV2 and TRBJ1-2; no clear D. The germline V and J ends were trimmed by 6 bases and 8 bases, with 10 bases remaining between them. The CDR3 sequence is 11 residues long. CDR1 is SNHLY and CDR2 is FYNNEI in the germline V gene. The whole variable domain, remainder taken from reference TRBV2 and TRBJ1-2, is EPEVTQTPSHQVTQMGQEVILRCVPISNHLYFYWYRQILGQKVEFLVSFYNNEISEKSEIFDDQFSVERPDGSNFTLKIRSTKLEDSAMYFCASRPLEGYTFGSGTRLTVV.

This clone was detected only once. The V call is TRBV29-1, the J call TRBJ1-2, with TRBD1 as a possible D gene (5 bases). Trimming removed 0 bases from V and 8 bases from J, with 19 bases in between. CDR3 size: 15 residues. In germline, CDR1 is SQVTM, CDR2 ANQGSEA. The CDR3 here is CSVEDSVRRGYGYTF. The DNA for the CDR3 is TGCAGCGTTGAAGATTCAGTCCGCCGGGGGTACGGCTACACCTTC.

The chain couples TRBV5-4 to TRBJ2-2; 8 bases fit TRBD1. Per germline, CDR1 SGHNT and CDR2 YYREEE (reference sequence). The CDR3 consists of 16 residues. V was clipped by 5 bases and J by 5 bases; unmatched bases: 11. CDR3 in amino acids: CASSPVGQGATGELFF. The CDR3 DNA sequence: TGTGCCAGCAGTCCCGTTGGGCAGGGGGCAACCGGGGAGCTGTTTTTT.

V is TRBV9 and J is TRBJ1-3; D may be TRBD1 (6 bases). This CDR3 has 14 residues. V was cut by 7 bases and J by 4 bases, with 15 bases left in between. Looked up from germline, CDR1 is SGDLS and CDR2 is YYNGEE. CDR3 coding DNA: TGTGCCAGCGGGGGGGCCTCTTGGGGAAACACCATATATTTT. The encoded protein is CASGGASWGNTIYF.

The chain joins TRBV20-1 to TRBJ1-2; TRBD1 matches 7 bases. The CDR3 contains 11 residues. Germline V gene data show CDR1 as DFQATT and CDR2 as SNEGSKA (reference sequence). Unmatched junction bases numbered 0, after V lost 4 bases and J lost 4 bases. In nucleotides, the CDR3 is TGCAGTGCTACAGGGGGCTATGGCTACACCTTC. It translates to CSATGGYGYTF.

The V and J genes are TRBV30 and TRBJ1-2, with 7 bases fitting TRBD1. The CDR3 has 15 amino acids. J lost 1 base, V lost 3 bases, and 8 bases had no gene match. Germline CDR1 is GTSNPN and CDR2 is SVGIG (reference sequence). CDR3 sequence reads: CAWRNRDRLNYGYTF. The CDR3 DNA reads as TGTGCCTGGAGAAACCGGGACAGACTTAACTATGGCTACACCTTC.

This clone has just one count. The CDR3 coding sequence is TGTGCCAGCAGCTTGGCGGGGACAGTCAATAATTCACCCCTCCACTTT. Its protein is CASSLAGTVNNSPLHF. V gene TRBV5-5 combines with J gene TRBJ1-6; 7 bases agree with TRBD1. The CDR3 length is 16 residues. Per the germline V gene, CDR1 is SGHKS and CDR2 is YYEKEE (reference sequence). The trim removed 0 bases at V and 5 bases at J, leaving 5 bases unmatched.

Comment on this clone: Other DNA sequences in the same sample also yield this CDR3. This sequence joins TRBV5-6 and TRBJ1-2; D gene unclear. This CDR3 is built from 12 residues. Deletions cut 4 bases from V and 8 bases from J, with 12 bases between. From germline, CDR1 is SGHDT and CDR2 YYEEEE. Here the CDR3 reads CASSPGGGGYTF. DNA for the CDR3: TGTGCCAGCAGCCCTGGAGGTGGGGGCTACACCTTC.

The chain couples TRBV21-1 to TRBJ1-4; TRBD1 is taken as the D call from the table, unchecked against the DNA. TRBV21-1 is labeled a pseudogene. The CDR3 covers 14 residues. The CDR3 DNA sequence: TGTGCCAGCACCCCGGGACAGGATAATGAAAAACTGTTTTTT. This translates into CASTPGQDNEKLFF.

The chain carries TRBV29-1 and TRBJ1-1; perhaps TRBD1 as D (5 bases). The CDR3 runs 12 residues. The V gene lost 2 bases and the J gene lost 10 bases, with 14 bases spanning the gap. Germline CDR1 is SQVTM and CDR2 is ANQGSEA. The CDR3, as DNA: TGCAGCGTTGAAATCGGGACTCGCCGAGCTTTCTTT. This encodes CSVEIGTRRAFF. The whole variable domain, filled in from reference TRBV29-1 and TRBJ1-1, reads SAVISQKPSRDICQRGTSLTIQCQVDSQVTMMFWYRQQPGQSLTLIATANQGSEATYESGFVIDKFPISRPNLTFSTLTVSNMSPEDSSIYLCSVEIGTRRAFFGQGTRLTVV.

CDR3: CASSLETGFNGYTF. Here the CDR3 DNA reads TGCGCCAGCAGCTTGGAGACAGGATTCAATGGCTACACCTTC. V gene TRBV5-1 combines with J gene TRBJ1-2; possible D gene TRBD1, 6 bases. CDR3 length: 14 amino acids. V gave up 0 bases and J gave up 6 bases, with 12 bases separating them. Germline values: CDR1 SGHRS, CDR2 YFSETQ.

There are a few counts of this clone. The DNA of the CDR3 is TGCGCCAGCGGGAGGACTAGCGAGTCAGATACGCAGTATTTT. Its translation is CASGRTSESDTQYF. V gene TRBV5-1 combines with J gene TRBJ2-3, with 9 positions matching TRBD2. V was clipped by 7 bases and J by 4 bases; unmatched bases: 7. The CDR3 is 14 amino acids. CDR1 and CDR2 (germline): SGHRS, YFSETQ.

The V call is TRBV7-2, the J call TRBJ1-5, with unresolved D. Germline V gene data show CDR1 as SGHTA and CDR2 as FQGNSA. V lost 4 bases, J lost 4 bases, and 17 bases lay in between. CDR3 length equals 16 residues. The CDR3: CASSSRESGENQPQHF. Written as DNA, the CDR3 is TGTGCCAGCAGCTCGCGGGAGAGTGGGGAGAATCAGCCCCAGCATTTT.

The chain recombines TRBV5-1 with TRBJ2-2; no firm D call. The CDR3 has 16 amino acids. With 4 bases removed from V and 0 bases from J, the gap between germline ends came to 13 bases. Per the germline V gene, CDR1 is SGHRS and CDR2 is YFSETQ. As DNA, the CDR3 is TGCGCCAGCAGCCCGGCGGTGGCCACGAACACCGGGGAGCTGTTTTTT. Translated, it gives CASSPAVATNTGELFF.

The chain employs TRBV2 and TRBJ1-2; 9 bases are shared with TRBD1. The CDR3 sequence is 14 residues long. CDR1 SNHLY and CDR2 FYNNEI come from the germline V gene. V gave up 1 base and J gave up 4 bases; unmatched junction bases: 1. CDR3: CASSEGDRAYGYTF. The CDR3 DNA follows: TGTGCCAGCAGTGAAGGGGACAGGGCCTATGGCTACACCTTC.

This sequence joins TRBV11-1 and TRBJ2-7; tentative D call: TRBD2 (6 bases). The CDR3 contains 15 residues. The ends were cut back, 5 bases at V and 6 bases at J, with 20 bases in the middle. CDR1 is SGHAT and CDR2 is FQDESV in the germline V gene (reference sequence). The CDR3 loop is CASSQQLGGFGEQYF. CDR3 coding DNA: TGTGCCAGCAGCCAACAGTTGGGGGGATTCGGCGAGCAGTACTTC.

DNA for the CDR3: TGTGCCAGCAGCCAAGGGGCGACAGAGCTTAATGAAAAACTGTTTTTT. Protein: CASSQGATELNEKLFF. The chain recombines TRBV4-2 with TRBJ1-4; maybe TRBD1 (5 bases). Trimming removed 1 base at V and 4 bases at J, with 13 bases between. The CDR3 covers 16 residues. CDR1 is LGHNA, CDR2 YNFKEQ, per germline.

The rearrangement links TRBV11-1 to TRBJ2-7; possibly TRBD2 for D (6 bases). Per the germline V gene, CDR1 is SGHAT and CDR2 is FQDESV (reference sequence). The V gene lost 5 bases and the J gene lost 6 bases, with 11 bases spanning the gap. The CDR3 length is 12 residues. CDR3 DNA: TGTGCCAGCAGCCAGCAGGAGGGCGAGCAGTACTTC. Protein: CASSQQEGEQYF. The full variable domain, rest sourced from reference TRBV11-1 and TRBJ2-7, is EAEVAQSPRYKITEKSQAVAFWCDPISGHATLYWYRQILGQGPELLVQFQDESVVDDSQLPKDRFSAERLKGVDSTLKIQPAELGDSAMYLCASSQQEGEQYFGPGTRLTVT.

There are a few counts of this clone. This chain connects TRBV7-9 to TRBJ2-7, with 9 nucleotides matching TRBD2. After removal of 4 bases from V and 3 bases from J, the junction contained 7 bases not matched to a gene. Germline V gives CDR1 SEHNR, CDR2 FQNEAQ (reference sequence). This CDR3 spans 15 amino acids. The CDR3 DNA is TGTGCCAGCAGCTCTCCTCGACTAGCGGACTACGAGCAGTACTTC. Its translation is CASSSPRLADYEQYF.

V usage is TRBV10-3 and J usage is TRBJ1-5; 7 bases are shared with TRBD1. The CDR3 spans 15 residues. In germline, CDR1 is ENHRY, CDR2 SYGVKD. J was trimmed by 2 bases and V by 1 base; bases with no gene match: 2. As DNA, the CDR3 is TGTGCCATCAGTGAGTTTGGGACAGGCAATCAGCCCCAGCATTTT. Its translation is CAISEFGTGNQPQHF.

The chain carries TRBV5-1 and TRBJ1-5; tentative D call: TRBD1 (5 bases). V dropped 1 base and J dropped 8 bases, with 10 bases sitting between them. The CDR3 is 13 residues long. The germline V gene has CDR1 SGHRS and CDR2 YFSETQ. The CDR3 DNA follows: TGCGCCAGCAGCTTGCAGGGTAGGGAGCCCCAGCATTTT. It encodes CASSLQGREPQHF.

The chain is built from TRBV12-3 or TRBV12-4 and TRBJ1-1, with 8 bases matching TRBD1. The CDR3 is made up of 13 amino acids. V dropped 7 bases and J dropped 7; count of bases not matched to a gene: 8. The DNA for the CDR3 is TGTGCCAGCAAGTTGGACAGGGACTATGAAGCTTTCTTT. This gives the protein CASKLDRDYEAFF.

V and J are TRBV12-3 or TRBV12-4 and TRBJ2-7; D remains ambiguous. The CDR3 is 12 amino acids. Trimming stripped 6 bases from V and 3 bases from J, with 9 bases between. The CDR3 sequence is CASSRHRYEQYF. The CDR3 nucleotides read TGTGCCAGCAGCCGACACCGCTACGAGCAGTACTTC.